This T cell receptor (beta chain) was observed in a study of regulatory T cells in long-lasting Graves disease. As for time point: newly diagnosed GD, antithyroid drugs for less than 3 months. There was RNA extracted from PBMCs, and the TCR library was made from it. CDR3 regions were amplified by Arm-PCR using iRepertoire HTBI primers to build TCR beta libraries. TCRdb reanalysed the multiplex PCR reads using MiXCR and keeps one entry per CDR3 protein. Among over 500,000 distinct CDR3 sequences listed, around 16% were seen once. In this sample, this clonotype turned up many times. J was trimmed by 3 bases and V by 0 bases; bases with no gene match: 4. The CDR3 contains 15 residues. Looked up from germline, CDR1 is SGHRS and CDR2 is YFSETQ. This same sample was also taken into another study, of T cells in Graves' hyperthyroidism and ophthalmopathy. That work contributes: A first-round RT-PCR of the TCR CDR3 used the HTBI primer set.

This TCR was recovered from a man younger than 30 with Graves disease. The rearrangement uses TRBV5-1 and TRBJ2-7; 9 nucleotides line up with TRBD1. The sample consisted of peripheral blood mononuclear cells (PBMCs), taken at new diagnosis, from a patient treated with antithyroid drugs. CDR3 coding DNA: TGCGCCAGCAGCTTGGCAACAGGGGGCTACTACGAGCAGTACTTC. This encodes CASSLATGGYYEQYF.